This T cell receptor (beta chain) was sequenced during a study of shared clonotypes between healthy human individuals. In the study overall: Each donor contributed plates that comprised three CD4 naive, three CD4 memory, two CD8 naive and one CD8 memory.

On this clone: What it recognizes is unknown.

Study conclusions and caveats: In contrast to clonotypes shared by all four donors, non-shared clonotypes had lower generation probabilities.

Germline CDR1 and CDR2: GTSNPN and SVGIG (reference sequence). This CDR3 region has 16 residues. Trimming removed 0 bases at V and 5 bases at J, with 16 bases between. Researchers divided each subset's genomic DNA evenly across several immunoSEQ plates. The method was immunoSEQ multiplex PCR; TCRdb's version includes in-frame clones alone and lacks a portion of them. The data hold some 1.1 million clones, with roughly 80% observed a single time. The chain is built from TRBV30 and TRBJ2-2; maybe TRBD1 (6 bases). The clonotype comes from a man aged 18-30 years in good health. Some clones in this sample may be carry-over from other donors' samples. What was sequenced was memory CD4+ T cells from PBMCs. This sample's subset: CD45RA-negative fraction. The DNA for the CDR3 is TGTGCCTGGAGTGTATCACTCAGGGGTGGAACCGGGGAGCTGTTTTTT. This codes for CAWSVSLRGGTGELFF.